This T cell receptor (beta chain) originates from a study of blood T cell repertoires in COVID-19. At the level of the study: From T cells, B-cell-depleted T cells, or PBMCs came the material, which was cDNA or gDNA.

Source study methods: Reference gene primer amplification in the assay estimated nucleated cell counts. Profiled with immunoSEQ multiplex PCR; TCRdb holds only in-frame clones, not every one. That table supplies the V and J calls and clone size; D and trimming were determined from the DNA. The sample has 65,000 to 95,000 clones, about 70% seen once. With V trimmed by 6 bases and J by 0 bases, 8 bases remained unmatched. Germline assignment: CDR1 SGHRS and CDR2 YFSETQ. The CDR3 sequence is 16 residues long. The receptor was derived from a man in his forties or fifties with active or convalescent COVID-19. The sequencing sample was made of peripheral blood. The gene calls are TRBV5-1 and TRBJ2-4, with TRBD2 identical over 8 bases. The CDR3 loop reads CASMLGGGLAKNIQYF. CDR3 in DNA: TGCGCCAGCATGTTGGGCGGGGGGCTAGCCAAAAACATTCAGTACTTC.